The rows below give T cell receptor beta chains drawn from one sample of a study of spatial heterogeneity in lung cancer. TCRdb itself ran the 5' RACE reads through MiXCR, one entry per CDR3 protein. The sample has 20,000 to 25,000 distinct CDR3 sequences; 5.5% to 7% are singletons. Sequenced here: PBMCs, sampled at surgery. The receptors derive from a male donor with early-stage non-small cell lung cancer. The CDR3 runs from the conserved cysteine through the conserved F or W. The D gene is left open where the match is weak. Not every row has a clone size; where given, it reads once, few, many or a size class.

NA	TRBV5-1	TRBJ2-1	many	TGCGCCAGCAGAGCGGCCCTGGGATGGGGCGACAATGAGCAGTTCTTC	CASRAALGWGDNEQFF
NA	TRBV4-3	TRBJ2-3	many	TGCGCCAGCAGCCAGGGCAACATGGATACGCAGTATTTT	CASSQGNMDTQYF
NA	TRBV28	TRBJ1-3	many	TGTGCCAGCAGTTTAGAGAGAGGGGCGACGGGAAACACCATATATTTT	CASSLERGATGNTIYF
NA	TRBV11-2	TRBJ2-1	many	TGTGCCAGCAGCCCTCTGCGGGGGCACAATGAGCAGTTCTTC	CASSPLRGHNEQFF
NA	TRBV10-3	TRBJ2-2	medium-sized	TGTGCCATCAGTGGACAGTACACCGGGGAGCTGTTTTTT	CAISGQYTGELFF
TRBD1	TRBV5-4	TRBJ1-4	many	TGTGCCAGCAGCCTGGGACAGGGCGGTAATGAAAAACTGTTTTTT	CASSLGQGGNEKLFF
NA	TRBV12-3/TRBV12-4	TRBJ1-2	many	TGTGCCAGCAGCCTTGGTTTGAGTCTCTATGGCTACACCTTC	CASSLGLSLYGYTF
NA	TRBV6-5	TRBJ1-6	few	TGTGCCAGCAGTTTACTCGAGGAGGACTCCTATAATTCACCCCTCCACTTT	CASSLLEEDSYNSPLHF
NA	TRBV21-1	TRBJ2-1	few	TGTGCCAGCAGCAAAGCGATTATCTTGACTAGCGGGGGTCATAATGAGCAGTTCTTC	CASSKAIILTSGGHNEQFF
NA	TRBV3-1	TRBJ2-7	many	TGTGCCAGCAGCCGCAACTACGAGCAGTACTTC	CASSRNYEQYF
TRBD1	TRBV7-9	TRBJ1-4	many	TGTGCCAGCAGCCCCCACAAGTCGGGACAGGGCGGAGAAAAACTGTTTTTT	CASSPHKSGQGGEKLFF
TRBD1	TRBV7-2	TRBJ1-1	few	TGTGCCAGCAGCCCCCGGACAGGGATGAACACTGAAGCTTTCTTT	CASSPRTGMNTEAFF
TRBD1	TRBV5-5	TRBJ2-7	NA	TGTGCCAGCACCCTATTGGACAGGGGTCTCTACGAGCAGTACTTC	CASTLLDRGLYEQYF
NA	TRBV20-1	TRBJ2-2	few	TGCAGTGCGACCGGGACGGATTCTGGGACCGGGGAGCTGTTTTTT	CSATGTDSGTGELFF
TRBD2	TRBV7-2	TRBJ2-5	few	TGTGCCAGCAGCAGGACTAGCGGGGTTTGGGAGACCCAGTACTTC	CASSRTSGVWETQYF
NA	TRBV10-3	TRBJ1-1	many	TGTGCCATCAGTGAGTCTGGACAGAAGACTGAAGCTTTCTTT	CAISESGQKTEAFF
NA	TRBV20-1	TRBJ2-3	medium-sized	TGCAGTGCCCTGGAGGCAGATACGCAGTATTTT	CSALEADTQYF
NA	TRBV28	TRBJ2-7	many	TGTGCCAGCAGCTCCGGGGGTGGAGAGCAGTACTTC	CASSSGGGEQYF
NA	TRBV11-2	TRBJ2-3	many	TGTGCCAGCAGCTCAAGCACAGATACGCAGTATTTT	CASSSSTDTQYF
NA	TRBV5-1	TRBJ2-1	medium-sized	TGCGCCAGCAGCTCTGACAGGTGGGATGAGCAGTTCTTC	CASSSDRWDEQFF
NA	TRBV29-1	TRBJ2-3	NA	TGCAGCCCCGGGATCCAGTTTTACGAGACAGATACGCAGTATTTT	CSPGIQFYETDTQYF
NA	TRBV20-1	TRBJ1-4	many	TGCAGTGCTGGGGACATCCTTAATGAAAAACTGTTTTTT	CSAGDILNEKLFF
TRBD1	TRBV19	TRBJ1-2	many	TGTGCCAGTACTCATCTCACCGGGACAGTTGGCTATGGCTACACCTTC	CASTHLTGTVGYGYTF
NA	TRBV7-3	TRBJ2-6	medium-sized	TGTGCCAGCAGCTACTCTGGGGCCAACGTCCTGACTTTC	CASSYSGANVLTF
NA	TRBV7-9	TRBJ1-5	few	TGTGCCAGCAGCTTTAGTTCCCTTCGAGGATCAGGGGCCCAGCATTTT	CASSFSSLRGSGAQHF
NA	TRBV5-1	TRBJ2-3	NA	TGCGCCAGTAAAACCGGACAGAGCACAGATACGCAGTATTTT	CASKTGQSTDTQYF
TRBD1	TRBV4-1	TRBJ2-5	many	TGCGCCAGCCGGACCGGGACAGGGTCAGTGGCGGAAGAGACCCAGTACTTC	CASRTGTGSVAEETQYF
NA	TRBV20-1	TRBJ1-3	many	TGCAGTGCTAGCTACGGGGAATGGGGAAACACCATATATTTT	CSASYGEWGNTIYF
TRBD2	TRBV4-3	TRBJ2-3	NA	TGCGCCAGCAGCCAAGATCCCCTAGCGGGAGATGAGGATACGCAGTATTTT	CASSQDPLAGDEDTQYF
NA	TRBV9	TRBJ1-4	many	TGTGCCAGCAGCGTAGGGGTACCAACTAATGAAAAACTGTTTTTT	CASSVGVPTNEKLFF
NA	TRBV12-3/TRBV12-4	TRBJ1-1	NA	TGTGCCAGCAGTTTAAACGGACAGATTGAAGCTTTCTTT	CASSLNGQIEAFF
TRBD1	TRBV18	TRBJ1-1	many	TGTGCCAGCTCACCTGGATTGACAGGGGTGAACACTGAAGCTTTCTTT	CASSPGLTGVNTEAFF
NA	TRBV28	TRBJ1-1	many	TGTGCCAGCAGTCCGCTTCGGACTGAAGCTTTCTTT	CASSPLRTEAFF
NA	TRBV4-1	TRBJ1-2	medium-sized	TGCGCCAGCAGCCAAGAATACGGAGCAGCTAACTATGGCTACACCTTC	CASSQEYGAANYGYTF
TRBD1	TRBV5-1	TRBJ2-2	many	TGCGCCAGCAGCTTGGACGGACAGGTTAACACCGGGGAGCTGTTTTTT	CASSLDGQVNTGELFF
TRBD1	TRBV28	TRBJ2-7	few	TGTGCCAGCAGTCCATCGGGACAGCGCTACGAGCAGTACTTC	CASSPSGQRYEQYF
NA	TRBV5-1	TRBJ2-1	NA	TGCGCCAGCAGCTTGGGCGTGGTCGATGAGCAGTTCTTC	CASSLGVVDEQFF
NA	TRBV11-1	TRBJ2-1	many	TGTGCCAGCAGCTCGAGGGCCGGTAATGAGCAGTTCTTC	CASSSRAGNEQFF
NA	TRBV5-1	TRBJ2-5	few	TGCGCCAGCAGCTTGGAGGAGCAAGAGACCCAGTACTTC	CASSLEEQETQYF
NA	TRBV20-1	TRBJ2-7	many	TGCAGTGCTAGAGCCAGGGGCCTTAGGGAGCAGTACTTC	CSARARGLREQYF
NA	TRBV5-5	TRBJ2-3	many	TGTGCCAGCAGCTTGGGGCAGGTCGAGGTATGGGATACGCAGTATTTT	CASSLGQVEVWDTQYF
NA	TRBV28	TRBJ2-7	many	TGTGCCAGCAGTGACCTGGGTATGCTGAACGAGCAGTACTTC	CASSDLGMLNEQYF
TRBD2	TRBV7-7	TRBJ2-5	many	TGTGCTAGCAGCTTAGACGCGGGAGGCCAAGAGACCCAGTACTTC	CASSLDAGGQETQYF
NA	TRBV5-5	TRBJ2-7	few	TGTGCCAGCACCTCGCTCTTCTTGGGTTCGGACGAGCAGTACTTC	CASTSLFLGSDEQYF
NA	TRBV5-1	TRBJ2-7	NA	TGCGCCAGCAGCCCGACTTGGGGCGAGCAGTACTTC	CASSPTWGEQYF
TRBD1	TRBV3-1	TRBJ1-6	NA	TGTGCCAGCGCGGGACAGGTGAATTCACCCCTCCACTTT	CASAGQVNSPLHF
NA	TRBV3-1	TRBJ1-2	many	TGTGCCAGCAGCCGTCAGCTGGCCGGGAGCAACTATGGCTACACCTTC	CASSRQLAGSNYGYTF
NA	TRBV7-9	TRBJ2-1	many	TGTGCCAGCAGCTTACTCTCGACTTGGGGCGCTAATGAGCAGTTCTTC	CASSLLSTWGANEQFF
NA	TRBV7-2	TRBJ2-6	medium-sized	TGTGCCAGCAGCCAGTCTGGGGCCAACGTCCTGACTTTC	CASSQSGANVLTF
NA	TRBV20-1	TRBJ2-5	many	TGCAGTGCTAGTGTTCACCGGGAGACCCAGTACTTC	CSASVHRETQYF